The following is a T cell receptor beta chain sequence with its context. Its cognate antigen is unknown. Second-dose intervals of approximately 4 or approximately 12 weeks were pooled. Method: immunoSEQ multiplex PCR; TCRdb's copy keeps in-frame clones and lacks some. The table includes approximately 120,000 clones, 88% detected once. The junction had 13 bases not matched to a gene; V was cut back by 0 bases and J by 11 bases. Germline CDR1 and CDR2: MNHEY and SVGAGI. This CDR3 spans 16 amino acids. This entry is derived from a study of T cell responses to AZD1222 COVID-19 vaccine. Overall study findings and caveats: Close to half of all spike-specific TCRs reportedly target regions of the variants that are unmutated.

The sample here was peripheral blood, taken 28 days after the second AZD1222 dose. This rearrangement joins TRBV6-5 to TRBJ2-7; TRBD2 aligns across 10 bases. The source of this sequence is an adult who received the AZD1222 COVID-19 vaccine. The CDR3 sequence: CASSYSKGTSATREYF. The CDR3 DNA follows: TGTGCCAGCAGTTACTCGAAAGGGACTAGCGCGACTCGGGAGTACTTC.